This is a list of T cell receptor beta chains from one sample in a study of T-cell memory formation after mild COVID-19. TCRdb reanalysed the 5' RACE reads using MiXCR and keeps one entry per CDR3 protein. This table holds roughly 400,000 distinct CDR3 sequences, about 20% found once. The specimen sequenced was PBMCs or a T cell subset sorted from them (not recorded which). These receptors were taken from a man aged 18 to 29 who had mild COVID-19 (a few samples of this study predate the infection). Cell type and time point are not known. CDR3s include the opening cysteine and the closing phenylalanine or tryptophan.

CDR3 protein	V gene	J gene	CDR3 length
CASRDQGVGSYEQYF	TRBV27	TRBJ2-7	15
CASSESGVGYEQYF	TRBV2	TRBJ2-7	14
CSARDAVNYGYTF	TRBV20-1	TRBJ1-2	13
CASSLTGSDSDTQYF	TRBV7-6	TRBJ2-3	15
CASSIDPRAPDQPQHF	TRBV19	TRBJ1-5	16
CATSRVLGSGELFF	TRBV15	TRBJ2-2	14
CMWRDRGRTDTQYF	TRBV20-1	TRBJ2-3	14
CASSENRGDSNQPQHF	TRBV2	TRBJ1-5	16
CASSSDLGDTQYF	TRBV5-1	TRBJ2-3	13
CSASLGGVWFRNQPQHF	TRBV20-1	TRBJ1-5	17
CASTGQADQPQHF	TRBV2	TRBJ1-5	13
CASSSRGDRSYEQYF	TRBV27	TRBJ2-7	15
CASSPARDRVYEQYF	TRBV7-9	TRBJ2-7	15
CASSLSIGGSPLHF	TRBV27	TRBJ1-6	14
CAISPSGGSQETQYF	TRBV10-3	TRBJ2-5	15
CAWSAAFYGYTF	TRBV30	TRBJ1-2	12
CASSPGGRGRYGYTF	TRBV6-1	TRBJ1-2	15